Below, 30 T cell receptor beta chains from the same sample are listed, as sequenced in a study of blood T cells in healthy people across ages. Primers used in a second PCR of about 6 to 11 cycles were a sample-barcoded 5' primer and a J-beta primer mix. MiXCR was run by TCRdb on the 5' RACE reads, yielding one entry per CDR3 protein. This table has just under 900,000 distinct CDR3 sequences, around 26% appearing once. Input material: blood. These TCRs come from a woman older than 75 in good health.

Comment on this clonotype: A much bigger clone sits one base away, suggesting this may be a read error. The rearrangement joins TRBV5-6 to TRBJ2-7; 8 bases fit TRBD2. Germline loops: CDR1 SGHDT, CDR2 YYEEEE. Losses at the gene ends were 4 bases for V and 3 bases for J; bases not matched to a gene: 6. The CDR3 has 14 residues. The CDR3 DNA is TGTGCCAGCAGCACAGCGGGGGTAAGCTACGAGCAGTACTTC. It specifies CASSTAGVSYEQYF.

As for this clonotype: A much more abundant neighbour one base away suggests this may be a read error. The chain joins TRBV7-2 to TRBJ2-1; possible D gene TRBD1, 6 bases. Germline values: CDR1 SGHTA, CDR2 FQGNSA. The germline V and J ends were trimmed by 3 bases and 5 bases, with 8 bases remaining between them. The CDR3 consists of 13 residues. Here the CDR3 DNA reads TGTGCCAGCAGCTTCAAGGGGGACAATGAGCAGTTCTTC. Protein: CASSFKGDNEQFF.

At least ten counts were recorded for this clonotype. CDR3 in DNA: TGTGCCAGCAGCCTTACGACCACAAACATTCAGTACTTC. This codes for CASSLTTTNIQYF. The J gene is TRBJ2-4, the V gene TRBV7-9; D uncertain. The CDR3 contains 13 residues. Germline-derived CDR1 and CDR2 are SEHNR and FQNEAQ (reference sequence). Trimming cost V 5 bases and J 6 bases, with 11 bases left between them.

The CDR3 DNA reads as TGCGCCAGCAGCTTGGCCGGCCTAGCACCCTCCCAAGAGACCCAGTACTTC. It yields the protein CASSLAGLAPSQETQYF. The genes are TRBV5-1 and TRBJ2-5; weak D call: TRBD2 (5 bases). Germline V gives CDR1 SGHRS, CDR2 YFSETQ. CDR3 length equals 17 residues. V lost 0 bases and J 1 base, leaving 16 bases between the germline ends.

This clonotype was seen more than once but under ten times. The genes are TRBV20-1 and TRBJ2-1, with 15 bases that match TRBD2. The V gene end was trimmed by 2 bases and the J gene end by 7 bases; junction bases not matched to a gene: 9. This CDR3 spans 17 amino acids. Germline-derived CDR1 and CDR2 are DFQATT and SNEGSKA (reference sequence). DNA of the CDR3: TGCAGTGCTAGACGAAGGACTAGCGGGGGGGCCGGGAATGAGCAGTTCTTC. It yields the protein CSARRRTSGGAGNEQFF.

Turning to this clonotype: One end of the junction does not line up with germline, which may come from a read error. The chain joins TRBV28 to TRBJ1-1; the D is unclear. The CDR3 is 14 amino acids. Germline values: CDR1 MDHEN, CDR2 SYDVKM. The CDR3 bases are TGTGCCGGCAGTTTATCTGGGATGAACACTGAAGCTTTCTTT. Protein: CAGSLSGMNTEAFF.

This clonotype was seen ten or more times. The V and J genes are TRBV6-5 and TRBJ2-1; D unresolved. This CDR3 region has 15 residues. CDR1 MNHEY and CDR2 SVGAGI come from the germline V gene. V gave up 1 base and J gave up 6 bases, with 13 bases separating them. The CDR3 bases are TGTGCCAGCAGTTACTATTCGGCCCTGTCCAATGAGCAGTTCTTC. This gives the protein CASSYYSALSNEQFF.

This clonotype was counted ten times or more. This chain uses TRBV7-9 with TRBJ2-7, with D unresolved. V dropped 1 base and J dropped 3 bases, with 10 bases sitting between them. CDR3 length: 14 residues. Germline values: CDR1 SEHNR, CDR2 FQNEAQ (reference sequence). The CDR3 here is CASSLVPPFYEQYF. The CDR3 nucleotides read TGTGCCAGCAGCTTAGTCCCACCTTTCTACGAGCAGTACTTC.

The chain has TRBV11-1 and TRBJ1-1; D gene unclear. Germline V gene sequence: CDR1 SGHAT, CDR2 FQDESV (reference sequence). Trimming took 2 bases from V and 5 from J, leaving 9 bases between them. CDR3 size: 13 residues. DNA of the CDR3: TGTGCCAGCAGCTTAACGAGGAGGACTGAAGCTTTCTTT. Translation gives CASSLTRRTEAFF.

Regarding this clonotype: A much larger clone is a single base away; this may be a read error. The chain carries TRBV29-1 and TRBJ2-7; TRBD1 might be the D (5 bases). The CDR3 loop spans 13 amino acids. Germline CDR1 reads SQVTM; CDR2 reads ANQGSEA. The V end lost 7 bases, the J end lost 0 bases, and 13 bases lay between the germline ends. The CDR3 is CSGCYRSSYEQYF. The CDR3 nucleotides are TGCAGCGGTTGCTACAGGTCCTCCTACGAGCAGTACTTC.

The table lists this clonotype with a few counts. The rearrangement joins TRBV20-1 to TRBJ1-4; D gene uncertain. The V and J ends lost 0 bases and 8 bases respectively, with 10 bases between them. Per the germline V gene, CDR1 is DFQATT and CDR2 is SNEGSKA (reference sequence). CDR3 length equals 13 residues. CDR3 sequence: CSAREPTMEKLFF. The CDR3 DNA is TGCAGTGCTAGAGAGCCCACTATGGAAAAACTGTTTTTT.

This clonotype was picked up many times. J is TRBJ1-1 and V is TRBV10-3, with D tentatively TRBD1 (5 bases). The CDR3 runs 13 residues. Trimming shortened V by 4 bases and J by 4 bases, and 10 bases separated the two germline ends. The germline V gene has CDR1 ENHRY and CDR2 SYGVKD. In DNA, the CDR3 is TGTGCCATCAGTGCCCAGGGAGGCACTGAAGCTTTCTTT. Translation: CAISAQGGTEAFF.

This clonotype was recorded many times. The V and J genes are TRBV5-5 and TRBJ2-3; D remains ambiguous. The CDR3 covers 15 residues. V shed 2 bases and J shed 6 bases, with 16 bases lying between them. Per the germline V gene, CDR1 is SGHKS and CDR2 is YYEKEE (reference sequence). Here the CDR3 reads CASSFGSFHVDTQYF. CDR3 bases: TGTGCCAGCAGCTTCGGCAGTTTCCATGTGGATACGCAGTATTTT.

This chain joins TRBV10-3 and TRBJ1-1; 8 bases agree with TRBD1. This CDR3 region has 14 residues. The germline V gene encodes CDR1 ENHRY and CDR2 SYGVKD. J was trimmed by 5 bases and V by 11 bases; bases with no gene match: 13. The chain's CDR3 is CAPGQGTKTTEAFF. In DNA, the CDR3 is TGTGCCCCCGGACAGGGCACCAAAACAACTGAAGCTTTCTTT.

This clonotype was counted at least ten times. Sequence at one end of the junction differs from germline and may be a read error. The gene calls are TRBV3-1 and TRBJ2-3, with D perhaps assigned TRBD1 or TRBD2 (5 bases each). The CDR3 contains 12 residues. In germline, CDR1 is LGHDT, CDR2 YNNKEL (reference sequence). CDR3 protein: CASTQGDHTQYF. The CDR3, as DNA: TGTGCCAGCACCCAAGGGGACCATACGCAGTATTTT.

Notes on this clonotype: It may be a read error: a sequence one base away is much more abundant. CDR3 coding DNA: TGTGCCAGCCCCTTCAGCAACAATGTGCAGTTCTTC. Its protein is CASPFSNNVQFF. The V call is TRBV2, the J call TRBJ2-1; no reliable D call. Germline-derived CDR1 and CDR2 are SNHLY and FYNNEI. This CDR3 comprises 12 residues.

This clonotype was recorded many times. This sequence joins TRBV12-3 or TRBV12-4 and TRBJ2-3; 14 bases match TRBD2. V gave up 5 bases and J gave up 0 bases; unmatched junction bases: 13. The CDR3 sequence is 20 residues long. The CDR3 is CASSLGTSGGLITSTDTQYF. The CDR3 DNA sequence: TGTGCCAGCAGTCTGGGGACTAGCGGGGGCCTGATTACTAGCACAGATACGCAGTATTTT.

Details on this clonotype: Since no conserved phenylalanine or tryptophan closes the CDR3, a read error is the likely cause. The V and J genes are TRBV6-2 or TRBV6-3 and TRBJ2-1; possible D gene TRBD1, 6 bases. Per germline, CDR1 MNHEY and CDR2 SVGEGT. Trimming removed 5 bases from V and 1 base from J, with 21 bases in between. This CDR3 region has 18 residues. The CDR3 nucleotides read TGTGCCAGCAGTCCCATCGACAGGTTAATTTTGTCCTACAATGAGCAGTTCGTC. The encoded protein is CASSPIDRLILSYNEQFV.

This clonotype was seen ten or more times. This rearrangement joins TRBV29-1 to TRBJ2-3; either TRBD1 or TRBD2 may fit D (6 bases each). V lost 7 bases and J 5 bases, leaving 10 bases between the germline ends. Germline CDR1 is SQVTM and CDR2 is ANQGSEA. CDR3 length: 11 amino acids. The CDR3 protein is CSGQEGDTQYF. The CDR3 nucleotides read TGCAGCGGACAGGAGGGAGATACGCAGTATTTT.

The CDR3 nucleotides read TGTGCCAGCAGCCGGAGAGGGTTAGCGGGGGGTGGAAATGAGCAGTTCTTC. The encoded protein is CASSRRGLAGGGNEQFF. This chain links TRBV11-2 with TRBJ2-1, with 10 bases that match TRBD2. CDR3 length equals 17 residues. Germline V CDR1 and CDR2: SGHAT, FQNNGV. V lost 5 bases to trimming and J lost 7 bases; unmatched junction nucleotides: 14.

The chain carries TRBV30 and TRBJ2-2; D could derive from TRBD1 or TRBD2 (6 bases each). CDR3 length: 15 residues. V was cut by 2 bases and J by 8 bases, with 18 bases left in between. Germline V gives CDR1 GTSNPN, CDR2 SVGIG (reference sequence). CDR3 nucleotides: TGTGCCTGGAGTCAGGGGAGGATCAACTCAGGGGAGCTGTTTTTT. This sequence encodes CAWSQGRINSGELFF.

The chain recombines TRBV9 with TRBJ2-7; D unclear. Between the trimmed V and J ends, which lost 0 bases and 1 base, there was a span of 11 bases. The CDR3 length is 15 residues. Germline values: CDR1 SGDLS, CDR2 YYNGEE. The CDR3 is CASSVDFSPSYEQYF. In DNA form, the CDR3 reads TGTGCCAGCAGCGTAGATTTCTCACCATCCTACGAGCAGTACTTC. Drawing the rest from reference TRBV9 and TRBJ2-7, the complete variable domain is DSGVTQTPKHLITATGQRVTLRCSPRSGDLSVYWYQQSLDQGLQFLIQYYNGEERAKGNILERFSAQQFPDLHSELNLSSLELGDSALYFCASSVDFSPSYEQYFGPGTRLTVT.

Notes on this clonotype: A much larger clone differs by one base, so this may be a read error. The genes are TRBV2 and TRBJ2-4; maybe TRBD2 (7 bases). V lost 7 bases and J 0 bases, leaving 13 bases between the germline ends. CDR3 length: 15 amino acids. CDR1 is SNHLY, CDR2 FYNNEI, per germline. For the CDR3, the DNA is TGTGCCAGCAACCGAGGGGGGGGAGCCAAAAACATTCAGTACTTC. Protein product: CASNRGGGAKNIQYF.

This clonotype has ten or more counts. The V and J genes are TRBV6-2 or TRBV6-3 and TRBJ2-5; either TRBD1 or TRBD2 may fit D (5 bases each). Trimming removed 4 bases at V and 5 bases at J, with 8 bases between. This CDR3 is 12 amino acids long. CDR1 is MNHEY and CDR2 is SVGEGT in the germline V gene. The CDR3 coding sequence is TGTGCCAGCAGTTGGGGGACGGAGACCCAGTACTTC. Protein: CASSWGTETQYF.

Note on this clonotype: The conserved phenylalanine or tryptophan normally closing the CDR3 is absent here, so this likely arose from a read error. The CDR3 DNA is TGCGCCAGCAGCTTGAGTGACCATGGGACAGGCGGAAACAATGAGCAGTACATC. Amino acid sequence: CASSLSDHGTGGNNEQYI. V is TRBV5-1 and J is TRBJ2-1, with TRBD1 identical over 8 bases. The J call may be in error: the DNA end matches TRBJ2-7 better. This CDR3 has 18 residues. Per the germline V gene, CDR1 is SGHRS and CDR2 is YFSETQ.

This clonotype was observed at least ten times. The V and J genes are TRBV27 and TRBJ1-2; possibly TRBD1 for D (6 bases). Germline V gene data show CDR1 as MNHEY and CDR2 as SMNVEV (reference sequence). Trimming left V 5 bases short and J 8 bases short, with 12 bases between. The CDR3 contains 12 residues. The CDR3 DNA reads as TGTGCCAGCAGTACTACAGGGCGAGGCTACACCTTC. It is translated as CASSTTGRGYTF.

The rearrangement links TRBV7-2 to TRBJ1-2; D not certain. This CDR3 region has 15 residues. The V gene lost 3 bases and the J gene lost 8 bases, with 19 bases spanning the gap. CDR1 SGHTA and CDR2 FQGNSA come from the germline V gene. This CDR3 is CASSFIVESIEGYTF. The DNA for the CDR3 is TGTGCCAGCAGCTTTATTGTTGAGAGCATTGAGGGCTACACCTTC. Variable domain in full (rest from reference TRBV7-2 and TRBJ1-2): GAGVSQSPSNKVTEKGKDVELRCDPISGHTALYWYRQSLGQGLEFLIYFQGNSAPDKSGLPSDRFSAERTGGSVSTLTIQRTQQEDSAVYLCASSFIVESIEGYTFGSGTRLTVV.

This clonotype was seen a handful of times. The chain joins TRBV6-1 to TRBJ2-7; tentative D call: TRBD1 (5 bases). Trimming removed 6 bases at V and 5 bases at J, with 17 bases between. This CDR3 comprises 14 residues. Germline values: CDR1 MNHNS, CDR2 SASEGT. In DNA, the CDR3 is TGTGCCAGCAGCTCAGGGATCAGCTTCCACGAGCAGTACTTC. This translates into CASSSGISFHEQYF.

Of note for this clonotype: Just one base apart from a much larger clone, this may be a read error. The V call is TRBV10-3, the J call TRBJ2-6; D is unresolved. The CDR3 is 17 amino acids. Germline V CDR1 and CDR2: ENHRY, SYGVKD. CDR3 loop: CAVSDRWLLSGANVLTF. As DNA, the CDR3 is TGTGCCGTCAGTGACCGATGGCTACTCTCTGGGGCCAACGTCCTGACTTTC.

This clonotype was observed at least ten times. A much bigger clone sits one base away, suggesting this may be a read error. The CDR3 here is CASSLFGANVLTF. CDR3 bases: TGTGCCAGCAGTTTATTTGGGGCCAACGTCCTGACTTTC. The gene calls are TRBV28 and TRBJ2-6; D unresolved. Deletions cut 1 base from V and 3 bases from J, with 1 base between. The CDR3 is 13 residues long. Per germline, CDR1 MDHEN and CDR2 SYDVKM.